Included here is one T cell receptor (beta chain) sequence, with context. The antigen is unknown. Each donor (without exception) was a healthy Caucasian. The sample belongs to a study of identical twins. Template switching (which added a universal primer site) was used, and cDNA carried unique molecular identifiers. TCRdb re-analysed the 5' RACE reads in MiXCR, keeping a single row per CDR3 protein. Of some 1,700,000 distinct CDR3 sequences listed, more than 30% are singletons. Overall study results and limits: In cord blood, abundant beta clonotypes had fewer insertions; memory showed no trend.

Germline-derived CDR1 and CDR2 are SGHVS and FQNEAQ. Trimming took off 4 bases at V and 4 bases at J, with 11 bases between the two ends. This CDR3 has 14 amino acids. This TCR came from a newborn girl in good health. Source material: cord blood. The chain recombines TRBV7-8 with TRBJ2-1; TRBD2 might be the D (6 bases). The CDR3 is CASSSGVLYNEQFF. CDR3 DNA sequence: TGTGCCAGCAGCTCGGGGGTCCTTTACAATGAGCAGTTCTTC.